The source of this T cell receptor (beta chain) is a study of blood T cell repertoires in COVID-19. In the study overall: Samples representing acute and convalescent COVID-19 were sourced from the United States, Italy and Spain. T cells, B-cell-depleted T cells, or PBMCs provided the cDNA or gDNA that served as material.

This clone was counted at least ten times. Authors' processing steps: Reference gene primer amplification in the assay estimated nucleated cell counts. The data were produced by immunoSEQ multiplex PCR, yet TCRdb's version contains in-frame clones alone and is incomplete. That table gives V, J and clone size, and the DNA gave D and trimming. The sample carries about 68,000 clones, 75% to 85% recorded once. This CDR3 contains 16 residues. CDR1 and CDR2 (germline): PRHDT, FYEKMQ (reference sequence). V shed 1 base, J shed 4 bases, and the junction held 4 bases outside the gene matches. What was sequenced was peripheral blood. This receptor was obtained from a man in his fifties or sixties with acute or convalescent COVID-19. This chain joins TRBV13 and TRBJ1-2; 12 bases fit TRBD1. The CDR3: CASSLEGTGGVYGYTF. Written as DNA, the CDR3 is TGTGCCAGCAGCTTAGAAGGGACAGGGGGCGTCTATGGCTACACCTTC.